The 21 T cell receptor beta chains presented below share a single source sample, sequenced in a study of cytomegalovirus exposure and HLA in healthy donors. The study ran its PCR with 60 Vbeta and 13 Jbeta primers. Assay: immunoSEQ multiplex PCR; the TCRdb copy retains only in-frame clones and omits some. In the table there are about 160,000 clones, approximately 84% of which are singletons. Source material: PBMCs. The receptors were sampled from a man aged 30-40 years in good health and CMV-seronegative.

This clone came up a few times. The V call is TRBV19, the J call TRBJ1-2; D perhaps matches TRBD1 (6 bases). Germline V gene lookup returns CDR1 LNHDA and CDR2 SQIVND (reference sequence). Trimming removed 7 bases from V and 4 bases from J, with 22 bases in between. CDR3 length: 16 amino acids. The CDR3 DNA reads as TGTGCCAGTACCCAGGGGTTGGGGGCGGTGGGCTATGGCTACACCTTC. Amino acids: CASTQGLGAVGYGYTF.

The chain uses TRBV5-4 and TRBJ2-3; 12 bases agree with TRBD2. V dropped 3 bases and J dropped 4; count of bases not matched to a gene: 9. The CDR3 contains 17 residues. Germline CDR1 and CDR2: SGHNT and YYREEE (reference sequence). CDR3 amino acids: CASSSASGRARPDTQYF. The CDR3 coding sequence is TGTGCCAGCAGCTCGGCTAGCGGGAGGGCCCGGCCAGATACGCAGTATTTT.

The sample holds one count of this clone. The chain employs TRBV5-1 and TRBJ2-7; TRBD1 might be the D (5 bases). CDR3 length: 13 amino acids. Trimming left V 0 bases short and J 5 bases short, with 9 bases between. Germline lookup yields CDR1 SGHRS and CDR2 YFSETQ. The CDR3, as DNA: TGCGCCAGCAGCTTGGTCCAGGGCCACGAGCAGTACTTC. It codes for CASSLVQGHEQYF. The full variable domain, with the rest looked up from reference TRBV5-1 and TRBJ2-7, is KAGVTQTPRYLIKTRGQQVTLSCSPISGHRSVSWYQQTPGQGLQFLFEYFSETQRNKGNFPGRFSGRQFSNSRSEMNVSTLELGDSALYLCASSLVQGHEQYFGPGTRLTVT.

The rearrangement uses TRBV7-2 and TRBJ2-3, with D possibly being TRBD1 (6 bases). This CDR3 spans 15 amino acids. Germline V lookup: CDR1 SGHTA, CDR2 FQGNSA. V was pared by 6 bases and J by 2 bases, with 15 bases between. The CDR3 is CASRAGTRFTDTQYF. The CDR3 DNA reads as TGTGCCAGCAGGGCCGGGACAAGATTCACAGATACGCAGTATTTT.

The chain has TRBV10-3 and TRBJ2-2, with TRBD2 matching over 9 bases. Germline V gene data show CDR1 as ENHRY and CDR2 as SYGVKD. The CDR3 sequence is 14 residues long. V was pared by 7 bases and J by 8 bases, with 8 bases of the junction left unmatched. In DNA, the CDR3 is TGTGCCATCAACCGCGGGGGGGCCCCTGGGGAGCTGTTTTTT. Translated, it gives CAINRGGAPGELFF.

The rearrangement joins TRBV11-3 to TRBJ2-1, with D maybe TRBD2 (7 bases). Trimming stripped 5 bases from V and 8 bases from J, with 16 bases between. CDR3 length: 14 amino acids. Germline V gives CDR1 SGHNT, CDR2 YENEEA. The CDR3 reads CASSPAGAGYEQFF. In DNA, the CDR3 is TGTGCCAGCAGCCCGGCGGGGGCCGGTTATGAGCAGTTCTTC.

A single count supports this clone. CDR3 nucleotide sequence: TGCAGCGTTGAAGATATGGGACCGGGAGGAGTCAATGAGCAGTTCTTC. Translation gives CSVEDMGPGGVNEQFF. The chain has TRBV29-1 and TRBJ2-1, with TRBD2 matching over 7 bases. CDR3 length equals 16 residues. J was trimmed by 6 bases and V by 0 bases; bases with no gene match: 11. Per the germline V gene, CDR1 is SQVTM and CDR2 is ANQGSEA.

The CDR3 protein is CSVGTGSGTGELFF. The DNA for the CDR3 is TGCAGCGTTGGTACAGGTTCGGGCACCGGGGAGCTGTTTTTT. The J gene is TRBJ2-2, the V gene TRBV29-1; TRBD1 is a possible D gene (5 bases). The CDR3 runs to 14 residues. CDR1 SQVTM and CDR2 ANQGSEA come from the germline V gene. V was trimmed by 4 bases and J by 4 bases, leaving 13 bases between them.

CDR3 protein: CATSRDRTQETQYF. The CDR3 bases are TGTGCCACCAGCAGGGACAGGACGCAAGAGACCCAGTACTTC. The chain combines TRBV15 with TRBJ2-5; 7 nucleotides line up with TRBD1. V shed 3 bases, J shed 2 bases, and the junction held 3 bases outside the gene matches. Germline lookup yields CDR1 LNHNV and CDR2 YYDKDF (reference sequence). CDR3 length: 14 amino acids.

J is TRBJ2-1 and V is TRBV7-3; 9 positions match TRBD2. CDR3 length equals 17 residues. Trimming removed 8 bases from V and 3 bases from J; junction bases left unmatched: 14. CDR1 is SGHTA, CDR2 FQGTGA, per germline. CDR3 in DNA: TGTGCCAGCGCCCAGGATTGGGCGGGAGGGCTCTACAATGAGCAGTTCTTC. Its protein product is CASAQDWAGGLYNEQFF. Full variable domain (missing parts from reference TRBV7-3 and TRBJ2-1): GAGVSQTPSNKVTEKGKYVELRCDPISGHTALYWYRQSLGQGPEFLIYFQGTGAADDSGLPNDRFFAVRPEGSVSTLKIQRTERGDSAVYLCASAQDWAGGLYNEQFFGPGTRLTVL.

The chain links TRBV7-2 to TRBJ2-7, with a possible D match to TRBD2 (6 bases). The V gene's germline CDR1 is SGHTA and CDR2 FQGNSA. This CDR3 has 12 amino acids. V was shortened by 5 bases and J by 3 bases, with 8 bases between the two germline ends. The CDR3 here is CASSTTSYEQYF. CDR3 coding DNA: TGTGCCAGCAGCACGACTAGCTACGAGCAGTACTTC.

This chain links TRBV27 with TRBJ1-5; D may be TRBD1 (6 bases). This CDR3 contains 13 residues. Trimming took off 5 bases at V and 2 bases at J, with 7 bases between the two ends. Germline assignment: CDR1 MNHEY and CDR2 SMNVEV (reference sequence). The CDR3 loop reads CASSPGGNQPQHF. Here the CDR3 DNA reads TGTGCCAGCAGTCCAGGGGGCAATCAGCCCCAGCATTTT.

This clone was recorded a few times. The chain is built from TRBV5-1 and TRBJ2-2, with D uncertain. Per germline, CDR1 SGHRS and CDR2 YFSETQ. With 0 bases removed from V and 6 bases from J, the gap between germline ends came to 9 bases. The CDR3 is 14 amino acids. Written as DNA, the CDR3 is TGCGCCAGCAGCTTGGCCAGAGGCTCCGGGGAGCTGTTTTTT. It translates to CASSLARGSGELFF.

The chain combines TRBV5-5 with TRBJ1-5, with 9 nucleotides matching TRBD1. Germline trimming cut 1 base from V and 4 bases from J; bases unmatched to any gene: 12. CDR1 is SGHKS, CDR2 YYEKEE, per germline (reference sequence). CDR3 length equals 18 residues. CDR3 sequence reads: CASSLRDPVQGANQPQHF. In DNA, the CDR3 is TGTGCCAGCAGCTTGAGGGACCCGGTACAGGGGGCGAATCAGCCCCAGCATTTT. The whole variable domain, remainder taken from reference TRBV5-5 and TRBJ1-5, is DAGVTQSPTHLIKTRGQQVTLRCSPISGHKSVSWYQQVLGQGPQFIFQYYEKEERGRGNFPDRFSARQFPNYSSELNVNALLLGDSALYLCASSLRDPVQGANQPQHFGDGTRLSIL.

This chain connects TRBV4-1 to TRBJ1-6, with 7 bases aligning to TRBD1. The V gene end was trimmed by 3 bases and the J gene end by 7 bases; junction bases not matched to a gene: 6. CDR1 is MGHRA and CDR2 is YSYEKL in the germline V gene. The CDR3 has 15 amino acids. CDR3 nucleotides: TGCGCCAGCAGCCATCCCACGACAGGGAATTCACCCCTCCACTTT. This translates into CASSHPTTGNSPLHF.

CDR3 bases: TGCGCCAGCAGCTTGGAGTTAGTCGGGGAGCAGTTCTTC. Encoded protein: CASSLELVGEQFF. V is TRBV5-1 and J is TRBJ2-1; D gene ambiguous. The CDR3 totals 13 residues. V was clipped by 0 bases and J by 10 bases, with 11 bases between them. Germline V lookup: CDR1 SGHRS, CDR2 YFSETQ.

V usage is TRBV28 and J usage is TRBJ2-7; 7 bases map to TRBD2. The ends lost 6 bases at V and 3 bases at J; junction bases unmatched: 11. CDR3 length equals 15 residues. Looked up from germline, CDR1 is MDHEN and CDR2 is SYDVKM. CDR3 protein: CASSPWRGSIYEQYF. The CDR3 coding sequence is TGTGCCAGCAGCCCCTGGCGGGGGAGTATCTACGAGCAGTACTTC.

The chain employs TRBV7-9 and TRBJ2-3, with a tentative D call TRBD2 (5 bases). With 2 bases removed from V and 4 bases from J, the gap between germline ends came to 16 bases. The CDR3 has 16 residues. Germline CDR1 reads SEHNR; CDR2 reads FQNEAQ (reference sequence). The CDR3 spells CASSLSRVGRADTQYF. CDR3 DNA sequence: TGTGCCAGCAGCTTATCGCGTGTAGGGCGGGCAGATACGCAGTATTTT.

The V gene is TRBV4-1, the J gene TRBJ2-7; 10 bases line up with TRBD1. CDR1 is MGHRA, CDR2 YSYEKL, per germline. V lost 1 base to trimming and J lost 0 bases; unmatched junction nucleotides: 12. The length of the CDR3 is 19 residues. This CDR3 is CASSQVIRLGTGDSYEQYF. The CDR3, as DNA: TGCGCCAGCAGCCAAGTTATAAGGTTGGGGACAGGGGACTCCTACGAGCAGTACTTC.

This chain connects TRBV25-1 to TRBJ2-1, with D perhaps matching TRBD2 (6 bases). The CDR3 extends over 13 amino acids. The germline gives CDR1 MGHDK, CDR2 SYGVNS. The V end lost 2 bases, the J end lost 8 bases, and 10 bases lay between the germline ends. The CDR3 spells CASSEGGVDEQFF. The CDR3 region has the DNA TGTGCCAGCAGTGAAGGAGGGGTCGATGAGCAGTTCTTC. The complete variable domain, with remaining parts taken from reference TRBV25-1 and TRBJ2-1, reads EADIYQTPRYLVIGTGKKITLECSQTMGHDKMYWYQQDPGMELHLIHYSYGVNSTEKGDLSSESTVSRIRTEHFPLTLESARPSHTSQYLCASSEGGVDEQFFGPGTRLTVL.

This clone is large. The chain joins TRBV4-3 to TRBJ2-3; D not certain. V was trimmed by 0 bases and J by 2 bases, leaving 12 bases between them. Germline V gene lookup returns CDR1 LGHNA and CDR2 YSLEER. CDR3 length: 16 residues. This CDR3 reads CASSQERSGLTDTQYF. The CDR3 nucleotides are TGCGCCAGCAGCCAAGAACGGTCTGGTCTCACAGATACGCAGTATTTT.